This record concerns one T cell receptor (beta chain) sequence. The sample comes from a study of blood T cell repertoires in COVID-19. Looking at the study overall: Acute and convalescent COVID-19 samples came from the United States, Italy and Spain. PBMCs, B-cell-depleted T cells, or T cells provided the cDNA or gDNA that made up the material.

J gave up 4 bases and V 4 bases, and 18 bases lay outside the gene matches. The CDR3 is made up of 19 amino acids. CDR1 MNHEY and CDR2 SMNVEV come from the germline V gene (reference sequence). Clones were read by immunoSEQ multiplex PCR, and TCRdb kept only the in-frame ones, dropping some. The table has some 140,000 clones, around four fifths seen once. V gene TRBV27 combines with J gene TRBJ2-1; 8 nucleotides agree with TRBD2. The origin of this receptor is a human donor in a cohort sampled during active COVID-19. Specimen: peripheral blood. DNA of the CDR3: TGTGCCAGCAGTTCAGCGAGAGTCGGGGGGGCGCGTGGGTACAATGAGCAGTTCTTC. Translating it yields CASSSARVGGARGYNEQFF.